A selection of T cell receptor beta chains follows, all from one sample in a study of T cell responses to AZD1222 COVID-19 vaccine. Sequencing used immunoSEQ multiplex PCR; TCRdb keeps in-frame clones, though not all of them. The sample carries more than 110,000 clones, 92% recorded once. Material: peripheral blood, obtained on day 0 of AZD1222 vaccination. All receptors come from an adult in good health. Both conserved end residues are part of each CDR3. A D gene is named only where the DNA matches it firmly. The size entry is marked missing in some rows and otherwise reads once, few, many or a size class.

V	J	D	size	DNA	CDR3
TRBV3-1/TRBV3-2	TRBJ1-3	TRBD1	.	TGTGCCAGCAGCTGGGACAGCGGAAACACCATATATTTT	CASSWDSGNTIYF
TRBV27	TRBJ2-7	TRBD2	once	TGTGCCAGCAGCAAATGGGGGACTAGCGGATCCTACGAGCAGTACTTC	CASSKWGTSGSYEQYF
TRBV18	TRBJ2-5	TRBD1	.	TGTGCCAGCTCACCATCTGGCAGGGGGCTTTCAGAGACCCAGTACTTC	CASSPSGRGLSETQYF
TRBV19	TRBJ1-2	.	.	TGTGCCAGTAGTACAGAGACAGGAATCTATGGCTACACCTTC	CASSTETGIYGYTF
TRBV4-2	TRBJ2-7	TRBD2	.	TGTGCCAGCAGCCGAGGGCTAGCGGGGTCCTACGAGCAGTACTTC	CASSRGLAGSYEQYF
TRBV4-1	TRBJ1-1	.	.	TGCGCCAGCAGCCAAGATCAGGGGTTCATCACTGAAGCTTTCTTT	CASSQDQGFITEAFF
TRBV2	TRBJ2-2	TRBD2	once	TGTGCCAGCAGTGTGGGGGGGGCCGGGGAGCTGTTTTTT	CASSVGGAGELFF
TRBV7-9	TRBJ2-1	.	.	TGTGCCAGCAGCCCCACAGGAAACTCCTACAATGAGCAGTTCTTC	CASSPTGNSYNEQFF
TRBV5-1	TRBJ2-7	TRBD1	.	TGCGCCAGCAGCTACGGGACAGGGCCCCTCGAGCAGTACTTC	CASSYGTGPLEQYF
TRBV29-1	TRBJ1-1	TRBD1	.	TGCAGCGTTGGGACAGGGTCCGAAGCTTTCTTT	CSVGTGSEAFF
TRBV18	TRBJ2-3	.	.	TGTGCCAGCTCACCATACCAGGGAACAGATACGCAGTATTTT	CASSPYQGTDTQYF
TRBV9	TRBJ2-3	.	few	TGTGCCAGCAGCACAGGGGGACTATCTAGCACAGATACGCAGTATTTT	CASSTGGLSSTDTQYF
TRBV28	TRBJ1-1	TRBD1	.	TGTGCCAGCAGTCAAGGCCGGACAGGTCAGAACACTGAAGCTTTCTTT	CASSQGRTGQNTEAFF
TRBV28	TRBJ1-5	.	few	TGTGCCAGCAGCTCCGGCTGGCAGCCCCAGCATTTT	CASSSGWQPQHF
TRBV6-1	TRBJ2-7	.	.	TGTGCCAGCAGTGACACTAGGCAGTACTTC	CASSDTRQYF
TRBV6-5	TRBJ2-2	.	few	TGTGCCAGCATCCAGGATTACACCGGGGAGCTGTTTTTT	CASIQDYTGELFF
TRBV6-6	TRBJ1-5	TRBD1	.	TGTGCCAGCAGTCACACCCGAGTCCAGGGGGCGAGTGGCAATCAGCCCCAGCATTTT	CASSHTRVQGASGNQPQHF
TRBV24-1	TRBJ2-7	TRBD1	.	TGTGCCACCAGTGGGACAGGGGGAGACTACGAGCAGTACTTC	CATSGTGGDYEQYF
TRBV6-4	TRBJ2-3	TRBD2	.	TGTGCCAGCAGTGAAGAAGCGGGGGGGCCGACAGATACGCAGTATTTT	CASSEEAGGPTDTQYF
TRBV6-5	TRBJ1-5	.	.	TGTGCCAGCAGTTACGAGGGCTCTGGTCAGCCCCAGCATTTT	CASSYEGSGQPQHF
TRBV7-9	TRBJ2-1	.	.	TGTGCCAGCAGACCAGGACAGAGCTCCTACAATGAGCAGTTCTTC	CASRPGQSSYNEQFF
TRBV28	TRBJ2-6	.	.	TGTGCCAGCAGTTTACTTCTCCCAGGGGCTGGGGCCAACGTCCTGACTTTC	CASSLLLPGAGANVLTF
TRBV28	TRBJ2-7	.	.	TGTGCCAGCAGTTCTTGGCAGGGTACCTACGAGCAGTACTTC	CASSSWQGTYEQYF
TRBV2	TRBJ1-5	TRBD1	.	TGTGCCAGCAGTCCGGGACAGGTTGTATTTCAGCCCCAGCATTTT	CASSPGQVVFQPQHF
TRBV28	TRBJ2-7	TRBD1	.	TGTGCCAGCAGTCCCTTAAGGACAGGGGGCTTATCCGAGCAGTACTTC	CASSPLRTGGLSEQYF
TRBV5-5	TRBJ1-4	TRBD1	.	TGTGCCAGCAGCTTAGGGAACAGGGGAAATAATGAAAAACTGTTTTTT	CASSLGNRGNNEKLFF
TRBV27	TRBJ2-2	.	.	TGTGCCAGCACCCCGTTGTCCAGGGATCTCAGGGAGCTGTTTTTT	CASTPLSRDLRELFF
TRBV6-5	TRBJ2-5	.	.	TGTGCCAGCAGTTACTCGATGGGCAGTCGCTCAGAGACCCAGTACTTC	CASSYSMGSRSETQYF
TRBV28	TRBJ1-1	.	once	TGTGCCAGCAGCTCTACCGGGACGGTGAACACTGAAGCTTTCTTT	CASSSTGTVNTEAFF
TRBV5-1	TRBJ2-2	.	.	TGCGCCAGCAGCTTGGACAGGCCCGGGGAGCTGTTTTTT	CASSLDRPGELFF
TRBV28	TRBJ1-3	.	.	TGTGCCAGCAGTTTTCGGGGGCAAGGAAACACCATATATTTT	CASSFRGQGNTIYF
TRBV5-1	TRBJ1-4	TRBD1	.	TGCGCCAGCAGTCCATTCACCGGGACAGCAACTAATGAAAAACTGTTTTTT	CASSPFTGTATNEKLFF
TRBV11-3	TRBJ2-1	.	.	TGTGCCAGCAGCGGTACCCGGGGCGGCCCCACCTACAATGAGCAGTTCTTC	CASSGTRGGPTYNEQFF
TRBV5-6	TRBJ2-3	TRBD2	.	TGTGCCAGCAGTCACCGAGCGGGAGGGTCAGATACGCAGTATTTT	CASSHRAGGSDTQYF
TRBV18	TRBJ2-7	.	once	TGTGCCAGCTCACCGCAGACAGAGTCCGAGCAGTACTTC	CASSPQTESEQYF
TRBV4-1	TRBJ2-2	.	.	TGCGCCAGCAAGGAGGGACAGACGAACACCGGGGAGCTGTTTTTT	CASKEGQTNTGELFF
TRBV2	TRBJ2-3	TRBD1	.	TGTGCCAGCAGTGACAGGGGGCGCACAGATACGCAGTATTTT	CASSDRGRTDTQYF
TRBV5-8	TRBJ2-7	TRBD1	.	TGTGCCAGCAGCGCCAGACAGGGATCAGCGACCTACGAGCAGTACTTC	CASSARQGSATYEQYF
TRBV28	TRBJ1-2	.	.	TGTGCCAGCAGTTTATCGAGGGCAGGGGTGCTTGGTGGCTACACCTTC	CASSLSRAGVLGGYTF
TRBV7-2	TRBJ2-5	TRBD2	.	TGTGCCAGCAGCTTACAGCGGGGCTCAGAGACCCAGTACTTC	CASSLQRGSETQYF
TRBV7-2	TRBJ1-5	.	.	TGTGCCAGCAGCTTACGCAATGGGGGGTGGGGACAGCCCCAGCATTTT	CASSLRNGGWGQPQHF
TRBV18	TRBJ2-1	.	.	TGTGCCAGCTCACCAGACAGAAGTGAGCAGTTCTTC	CASSPDRSEQFF
TRBV27	TRBJ2-7	.	.	TGTGCCAGCAGTTTAAGGAACTACGAGCAGTACTTC	CASSLRNYEQYF
TRBV7-9	TRBJ2-1	.	.	TGTGCCAGCAGCGGACTCGGAACCTACAATGAGCAGTTCTTC	CASSGLGTYNEQFF
TRBV19	TRBJ2-1	.	.	TGTGCCAGTAGTATTCCTTTATGGGGAGATGAGCAGTTCTTC	CASSIPLWGDEQFF
TRBV7-6	TRBJ2-2	TRBD2	once	TGTGCCAGCAGCTTAATACTAGCGGGGCTTTCGGTCACCGGGGAGCTGTTTTTT	CASSLILAGLSVTGELFF
TRBV7-8	TRBJ1-5	.	.	TGTGCCAGCAGCTTAGGAGTAAATAGCAATCAGCCCCAGCATTTT	CASSLGVNSNQPQHF
TRBV10-3	TRBJ2-2	TRBD2	.	TGTGCCATCAGTGAGTCTTCCCCTAGCGGAGCGAACACCGGGGAGCTGTTTTTT	CAISESSPSGANTGELFF
TRBV6-4	TRBJ2-7	TRBD2	.	TGTGCCAGCAGTGACAGTCCCGGGACTAGCGTCCACGAGCAGTACTTC	CASSDSPGTSVHEQYF
TRBV6-5	TRBJ1-3	.	.	TGTGCCAGCAGTTACAGGAGTAGCAACTCTGGAAACACCATATATTTT	CASSYRSSNSGNTIYF